These 32 T cell receptor beta chains were all obtained from the same sample, sequenced in a study of T-cell reconstitution after alpha-beta-depleted transplantation in children. Unique molecular identifiers were incorporated into the prepared TCRbeta library. A single record per CDR3 protein comes from TCRdb applying MiXCR to the PCR reads. The table lists 95,000 to 150,000 distinct CDR3 sequences, roughly 23% of them singletons, with roughly a tenth in the top ten. This material consisted of PBMCs, mostly from graft donor cells, taken 180 days after TCRalphabeta/CD19-depleted stem cell transplant. The receptors here all came from a male patient aged 2-15 years who had a stem cell transplant for chronic granulomatous disease, so the T cells may come from the graft donor.

This clonotype was seen many times. The rearrangement joins TRBV11-2 to TRBJ2-7, with D perhaps matching TRBD1 (6 bases). Germline V gene sequence: CDR1 SGHAT, CDR2 FQNNGV. The V and J ends lost 5 bases and 2 bases respectively, with 19 bases between them. The CDR3 contains 16 residues. The chain's CDR3 is CASSVQGARGAYEQYF. CDR3 DNA sequence: TGTGCCAGCAGCGTACAGGGAGCCCGAGGGGCCTACGAGCAGTACTTC.

Concerning this clonotype: This clone may be a read error of a much larger clone one base away. V and J are TRBV5-6 and TRBJ2-1; D may be TRBD1 (6 bases). The germline gives CDR1 SGHDT, CDR2 YYEEEE. This CDR3 is built from 13 residues. CDR3 residues: CASSPQQGYDQFF. In DNA form, the CDR3 reads TGTGCCAGCAGCCCCCAACAGGGTTATGACCAGTTCTTC.

The V gene is TRBV6-2 or TRBV6-3, the J gene TRBJ2-1; D is unresolved. V was pared by 2 bases and J by 6 bases, with 5 bases between. Germline V CDR1 and CDR2: MNHEY, SVGEGT. This CDR3 is built from 12 residues. CDR3 protein: CASSYGFNEQFF. The CDR3 DNA sequence: TGTGCCAGCAGTTACGGGTTCAATGAGCAGTTCTTC.

The V call is TRBV18, the J call TRBJ2-1; a possible D gene is TRBD2 (6 bases). The CDR3 contains 14 residues. V was trimmed by 6 bases and J by 6 bases, leaving 15 bases between them. Germline loops: CDR1 KGHSH, CDR2 LQKENI. The CDR3 loop reads CASSPGQGGNEQFF. CDR3 bases: TGTGCCAGCTCGCCGGGCCAGGGAGGCAATGAGCAGTTCTTC. Filled out from reference TRBV18 and TRBJ2-1, the complete variable domain reads NAGVMQNPRHLVRRRGQEARLRCSPMKGHSHVYWYRQLPEEGLKFMVYLQKENIIDESGMPKERFSAEFPKEGPSILRIQQVVRGDSAAYFCASSPGQGGNEQFFGPGTRLTVL.

This clonotype appeared a few times. The rearrangement links TRBV11-2 to TRBJ2-5; D is unclear. The CDR3 contains 15 residues. Germline-derived CDR1 and CDR2 are SGHAT and FQNNGV. V shed 3 bases and J shed 4 bases, with 15 bases lying between them. In nucleotides, the CDR3 is TGTGCCAGCAGCTTTGCGTGGGCTAGGCTAGAGACCCAGTACTTC. This translates into CASSFAWARLETQYF. The full variable domain, its missing parts supplied by reference TRBV11-2 and TRBJ2-5, is EAGVAQSPRYKIIEKRQSVAFWCNPISGHATLYWYQQILGQGPKLLIQFQNNGVVDDSQLPKDRFSAERLKGVDSTLKIQPAKLEDSAVYLCASSFAWARLETQYFGPGTRLLVL.

This clonotype was seen repeatedly, ten times or more. The CDR3 is CSARDPARGSGDTQYF. CDR3 nucleotides: TGCAGTGCTAGAGATCCAGCCAGGGGTTCAGGAGATACGCAGTATTTT. The chain recombines TRBV20-1 with TRBJ2-3; tentatively, D is TRBD1 (6 bases). Trimming pared 0 bases from V and 5 bases from J, leaving 18 bases between. Germline CDR1 is DFQATT and CDR2 is SNEGSKA (reference sequence). CDR3 length: 16 residues.

This clonotype has only a few counts. CDR3 in DNA: TGTGCCAGCAGTACAGGGGGCGCGGGTGGCTACACCTTC. It yields the protein CASSTGGAGGYTF. V usage is TRBV12-3 or TRBV12-4 and J usage is TRBJ1-2, with TRBD1 identical over 9 bases. After removal of 5 bases from V and 7 bases from J, the junction contained 5 bases not matched to a gene. CDR3 length: 13 amino acids.

This clonotype has only one observation. The chain joins TRBV12-3 or TRBV12-4 to TRBJ1-3, with D hard to call. V was clipped by 5 bases and J by 0 bases, with 8 bases between them. The CDR3 has 14 residues. CDR3 DNA sequence: TGTGCCAGCAGTCTCAACCCCTCTGGAAACACCATATATTTT. Its translation is CASSLNPSGNTIYF.

This clonotype was seen many times. V gene TRBV3-1 combines with J gene TRBJ2-7; D possibly uses TRBD1 or TRBD2 (5 bases each). Trimming left V 0 bases short and J 4 bases short, with 16 bases between. The CDR3 is made up of 16 amino acids. Germline V CDR1 and CDR2: LGHDT, YNNKEL (reference sequence). In nucleotides, the CDR3 is TGTGCCAGCAGCCAAGATATGGGGCCGCGGGTGTACGAGCAGTACTTC. Its protein product is CASSQDMGPRVYEQYF.

This clonotype has at least ten counts. The chain has TRBV29-1 and TRBJ1-3; no clear D. CDR3 length: 13 amino acids. Germline V lookup: CDR1 SQVTM, CDR2 ANQGSEA. V dropped 8 bases and J dropped 0 bases, with 11 bases sitting between them. The CDR3 coding sequence is TGCAGCTTCCTTCCCCCCTCTGGAAACACCATATATTTT. The encoded protein is CSFLPPSGNTIYF.

Only a few counts were recorded for this clonotype. The V and J genes are TRBV28 and TRBJ2-7; D unresolved. The length of the CDR3 is 14 residues. Germline V gives CDR1 MDHEN, CDR2 SYDVKM. V gave up 6 bases and J gave up 7 bases, with 19 bases separating them. The CDR3 spells CASSLPWAHREQYF. For the CDR3, the DNA is TGTGCCAGCAGCCTGCCCTGGGCGCATCGGGAGCAGTACTTC.

This clonotype was counted ten times or more. The chain combines TRBV5-3 with TRBJ1-6; no clear D gene. TRBV5-3 is assigned to the ORF class and has an uncertain function. V was shortened by 8 bases and J by 7 bases, with 22 bases between the two germline ends. The CDR3 totals 16 residues. The CDR3 nucleotides are TGTGCCAGCAGCCACCTACCCGGGCCCGTAAATTCACCCCTCCACTTT. The encoded protein is CASSHLPGPVNSPLHF.

This clonotype was recorded a few times. V is TRBV12-3 or TRBV12-4 and J is TRBJ1-2; D is uncertain. The ends were cut back, 0 bases at V and 8 bases at J, with 7 bases in the middle. This CDR3 comprises 12 residues. CDR3 nucleotides: TGTGCCAGCAGTTTAGCTGGGAGCGGCTACACCTTC. As protein: CASSLAGSGYTF.

The rearrangement links TRBV15 to TRBJ2-5; D possibly corresponds to TRBD1 (5 bases). V lost 4 bases and J 5 bases, leaving 11 bases between the germline ends. The length of the CDR3 is 13 residues. Germline lookup yields CDR1 LNHNV and CDR2 YYDKDF (reference sequence). The CDR3 loop reads CATSTSGAETQYF. Here the CDR3 DNA reads TGTGCCACCAGCACTTCTGGGGCTGAGACCCAGTACTTC. The full variable domain, its missing parts supplied by reference TRBV15 and TRBJ2-5, is DAMVIQNPRYQVTQFGKPVTLSCSQTLNHNVMYWYQQKSSQAPKLLFHYYDKDFNNEADTPDNFQSRRPNTSFCFLDIRSPGLGDTAMYLCATSTSGAETQYFGPGTRLLVL.

V and J are TRBV7-8 and TRBJ2-7; tentatively, D is TRBD1 (6 bases). Germline loops: CDR1 SGHVS, CDR2 FQNEAQ. The CDR3 is 12 residues long. The germline V and J ends were trimmed by 5 bases and 6 bases, with 11 bases remaining between them. CDR3 bases: TGTGCCAGCAGCGCCTACAGGGTCGAGCAGTACTTC. The encoded protein is CASSAYRVEQYF.

This clonotype occurred a few times. V gene TRBV9 combines with J gene TRBJ2-1; 10 bases fit TRBD1. The CDR3 has 14 residues. Germline assignment: CDR1 SGDLS and CDR2 YYNGEE. V trimming: 4 bases; J trimming: 9 bases; junction bases outside the gene matches: 7. CDR3 sequence reads: CASSKRTGGGEQFF. The CDR3 nucleotides read TGTGCCAGCAGCAAACGGACAGGGGGTGGTGAGCAGTTCTTC.

The CDR3 sequence is CASSLVPTGTDTQYF. Here the CDR3 DNA reads TGCGCCAGCAGCTTGGTCCCTACCGGCACAGATACGCAGTATTTT. The J gene is TRBJ2-3, the V gene TRBV5-1; D unclear. Trimming cost V 0 bases and J 1 base, with 9 bases left between them. From germline, CDR1 is SGHRS and CDR2 YFSETQ. The CDR3 extends over 15 amino acids.

The gene calls are TRBV5-1 and TRBJ2-3; TRBD2 matches at 7 bases. This CDR3 has 15 amino acids. Germline CDR1 reads SGHRS; CDR2 reads YFSETQ. J lost 0 bases, V lost 1 base, and 2 bases had no gene match. The CDR3, as DNA: TGCGCCAGCAGCTTGCAACTAGCGAGCACAGATACGCAGTATTTT. Translating gives CASSLQLASTDTQYF.

This clonotype came up many times. The CDR3 reads CASSDSGRASDTQYF. The CDR3 nucleotides read TGCGCCAGCAGTGATAGCGGGAGGGCCTCAGATACGCAGTATTTT. This rearrangement joins TRBV10-1 to TRBJ2-3, with TRBD2 matching over 11 bases. The germline CDR1 and CDR2 sequences are WNHNN and SYGVQD (reference sequence). With 3 bases clipped from V and 4 bases from J, the junction kept 3 bases outside the gene matches. This CDR3 comprises 15 residues.

CDR3 DNA sequence: TGCGCCAGCAGCTTGGGGCAGGGAGGTGGTCAAGAGACCCAGTACTTC. Translation: CASSLGQGGGQETQYF. This chain connects TRBV5-1 to TRBJ2-5, with D perhaps matching TRBD2 (6 bases). Germline CDR1 is SGHRS and CDR2 is YFSETQ. The CDR3 loop spans 16 amino acids. Trimming took off 0 bases at V and 2 bases at J, with 14 bases between the two ends. The complete variable domain, with remaining parts taken from reference TRBV5-1 and TRBJ2-5, reads KAGVTQTPRYLIKTRGQQVTLSCSPISGHRSVSWYQQTPGQGLQFLFEYFSETQRNKGNFPGRFSGRQFSNSRSEMNVSTLELGDSALYLCASSLGQGGGQETQYFGPGTRLLVL.

DNA for the CDR3: TGTGCCAGCAGCTTAGCGGAAGGACCCCCAGTGTACTTC. As protein: CASSLAEGPPVYF. The J gene is TRBJ2-7, the V gene TRBV7-2; D gene ambiguous. The CDR3 contains 13 residues. V was pared by 0 bases and J by 12 bases, with 15 bases between. Germline CDR1 SGHTA, CDR2 FQGNSA.

This clonotype was seen a few times. The J gene is TRBJ2-1, the V gene TRBV7-8; 8 bases fit TRBD2. CDR1 and CDR2 (germline): SGHVS, FQNEAQ. The ends lost 5 bases at V and 5 bases at J; junction bases unmatched: 11. The length of the CDR3 is 16 residues. In nucleotides, the CDR3 is TGTGCCAGCAGCCCCCCTCCTAGACTAGCGCACAATGAGCAGTTCTTC. The encoded protein is CASSPPPRLAHNEQFF.

V and J are TRBV6-2 or TRBV6-3 and TRBJ2-5; 11 bases line up with TRBD1. Germline assignment: CDR1 MNHEY and CDR2 SVGEGT. V lost 6 bases and J lost 7; bases outside the gene matches: 10. The CDR3 spans 15 residues. The CDR3 here is CASRNPDRGRVTQYF. CDR3 nucleotide sequence: TGTGCCAGCAGAAACCCGGACAGGGGGCGAGTGACCCAGTACTTC.

This clonotype occurred a few times. The chain is built from TRBV12-3 or TRBV12-4 and TRBJ1-1; unclear D gene. This CDR3 has 14 residues. The germline V and J ends were trimmed by 9 bases and 2 bases, with 16 bases remaining between them. CDR3 protein: CASLLGVVNTEAFF. CDR3 bases: TGTGCCAGTCTTCTTGGGGTTGTAAACACTGAAGCTTTCTTT.

This chain joins TRBV5-1 and TRBJ1-5; D gene uncertain. Between the trimmed V and J ends, which lost 0 bases and 5 bases, there was a span of 9 bases. CDR3 length: 14 residues. Per the germline V gene, CDR1 is SGHRS and CDR2 is YFSETQ. The DNA for the CDR3 is TGCGCCAGCAGCTTGGGAGCAGGAGATCAGCCCCAGCATTTT. This translates into CASSLGAGDQPQHF.

In this sample, this clonotype turned up a few times. The chain combines TRBV12-3 or TRBV12-4 with TRBJ2-1; D perhaps matches TRBD2 (6 bases). The CDR3 extends over 16 amino acids. V lost 4 bases, J lost 5 bases, and 18 bases lay in between. This chain's CDR3 is CASSSSLRGNHNEQFF. The CDR3 DNA reads TGTGCCAGCAGTTCCTCCCTGCGGGGTAATCACAATGAGCAGTTCTTC.

The CDR3 coding sequence is TGTGCCAGCAGCTCCATACCTGACAGACTTTACGAGCAGTACTTC. Its protein product is CASSSIPDRLYEQYF. The chain links TRBV5-8 to TRBJ2-7, with D perhaps matching TRBD1 (5 bases). CDR1 and CDR2 (germline): SGHTS, YDEGEE. The V and J ends lost 3 bases and 4 bases respectively, with 17 bases between them. The CDR3 has 15 amino acids.

This clonotype turned up a few times. The rearrangement links TRBV20-1 to TRBJ2-3; the D call may be TRBD1 or TRBD2 (5 bases each). CDR3 length equals 15 residues. Germline CDR1 DFQATT, CDR2 SNEGSKA (reference sequence). Between the trimmed V and J ends, which lost 4 bases and 3 bases, there was a span of 17 bases. CDR3 loop: CSANPGPWGTDTQYF. The CDR3 bases are TGCAGTGCTAATCCGGGACCATGGGGAACAGATACGCAGTATTTT.

This rearrangement joins TRBV5-1 to TRBJ1-1; D is possibly TRBD1 (6 bases). The CDR3 is 17 residues long. CDR1 SGHRS and CDR2 YFSETQ come from the germline V gene. The V and J ends lost 4 bases and 4 bases respectively, with 23 bases between them. Written as DNA, the CDR3 is TGCGCCAGCAGCAGATCCGGGACACCCGGAGGGAGCACTGAAGCTTTCTTT. This codes for CASSRSGTPGGSTEAFF. The full variable domain, its missing parts supplied by reference TRBV5-1 and TRBJ1-1, is KAGVTQTPRYLIKTRGQQVTLSCSPISGHRSVSWYQQTPGQGLQFLFEYFSETQRNKGNFPGRFSGRQFSNSRSEMNVSTLELGDSALYLCASSRSGTPGGSTEAFFGQGTRLTVV.

This clonotype has more than one count but fewer than ten. V gene TRBV3-1 combines with J gene TRBJ2-7; 7 bases are shared with TRBD1. Germline values: CDR1 LGHDT, CDR2 YNNKEL (reference sequence). CDR3 length: 15 residues. V dropped 4 bases and J dropped 3; count of bases not matched to a gene: 9. The CDR3 nucleotides are TGTGCCAGCAGCCTTGGCTCGACAGGGTTCTACGAGCAGTACTTC. The encoded protein is CASSLGSTGFYEQYF.

CDR3 nucleotides: TGCAGTGCACAGGGACTAGCGGGGGTCTCCTACGAGCAGTACTTC. It is translated as CSAQGLAGVSYEQYF. The V gene is TRBV20-1, the J gene TRBJ2-7; 14 bases map to TRBD2. Germline loops: CDR1 DFQATT, CDR2 SNEGSKA (reference sequence). With 6 bases clipped from V and 0 bases from J, the junction kept 4 bases outside the gene matches. This CDR3 is 15 amino acids long.

This clonotype was observed a handful of times. The J gene is TRBJ2-7, the V gene TRBV6-5; the D is unclear. The V end was cut by 7 bases, the J end by 6 bases, with 13 bases between. Germline V lookup: CDR1 MNHEY, CDR2 SVGAGI. The length of the CDR3 is 12 residues. The CDR3 DNA is TGTGCCAGCACCAATCTCAGGCGCGAGCAGTACTTC. It encodes CASTNLRREQYF.